Below, 6 T cell receptor beta chains from the same sample are listed, as sequenced in a study of graft-versus-host responses after intestinal transplantation. Here immunoSEQ multiplex PCR was the method, and the copy in TCRdb shows in-frame clones only, minus some. This table has about 130,000 clones, 80% to 95% appearing once. Their target antigens are unknown. The sequencing here drew on unstimulated CD4+ T cells sorted from spleen or lymph node cells, taken before intestinal transplant. The receptor set was obtained from a human donor who received an intestinal transplant.

This chain joins TRBV6-5 and TRBJ2-2; D is uncertain. CDR3 size: 14 residues. CDR1 is MNHEY, CDR2 SVGAGI, per germline. The germline V and J ends were trimmed by 5 bases and 6 bases, with 13 bases remaining between them. CDR3 protein: CASSRDPRPGELFF. For the CDR3, the DNA is TGTGCCAGCAGTCGAGACCCCCGGCCCGGGGAGCTGTTTTTT.

This clone appeared once. CDR3 DNA: TGTGCCAGGGAAAGAGGAGGGGGCGCGGACTACGAGCAGTACTTC. Translated: CARERGGGADYEQYF. This sequence joins TRBV6-6 and TRBJ2-7, with a tentative D call TRBD1 (7 bases). V lost 9 bases, J lost 3 bases, and 21 bases lay in between. Looked up from germline, CDR1 is MNHNY and CDR2 is SVGAGI (reference sequence). This CDR3 is built from 15 residues.

The chain has TRBV11-1 and TRBJ2-2; TRBD2 is a possible D gene (6 bases). The germline gives CDR1 SGHAT, CDR2 FQDESV (reference sequence). CDR3 length: 15 residues. The V end was cut by 7 bases, the J end by 4 bases, with 16 bases between. The CDR3 protein is CASNVEGYGTGELFF. CDR3 nucleotides: TGTGCCAGCAACGTGGAGGGGTATGGCACCGGGGAGCTGTTTTTT.

This clone appeared once. In DNA, the CDR3 is TGCGCCAGCAGCTTGGTGGACAGACTAGCGGGAGGCACAGATACGCAGTATTTT. It specifies CASSLVDRLAGGTDTQYF. The chain is built from TRBV5-1 and TRBJ2-3, with 12 bases lining up with TRBD2. The CDR3 totals 18 residues. CDR1 and CDR2 (germline): SGHRS, YFSETQ. V was pared by 0 bases and J by 1 base, with 6 bases of the junction left unmatched.

The chain uses TRBV2 and TRBJ2-2; the D is unclear. The CDR3 is made up of 17 amino acids. Trimming stripped 2 bases from V and 1 base from J, with 14 bases between. The germline CDR1 and CDR2 sequences are SNHLY and FYNNEI. CDR3 sequence: CASSEKRPQKNTGELFF. The CDR3 bases are TGTGCCAGCAGTGAAAAAAGGCCACAGAAGAACACCGGGGAGCTGTTTTTT.

The chain links TRBV7-9 to TRBJ1-3; D uncertain. The CDR3 consists of 17 residues. V gave up 3 bases and J gave up 3 bases, with 18 bases separating them. The germline V gene encodes CDR1 SEHNR and CDR2 FQNEAQ (reference sequence). The CDR3 spells CASSFSSGSSGGNTIYF. The CDR3 DNA reads as TGTGCCAGCAGCTTTTCTTCCGGGTCCAGCGGTGGAAACACCATATATTTT.